The clone carrying this T cell receptor (beta chain) turned up a few times. The data stem from a study of blood T cell repertoires in COVID-19. In the study overall: Sample material is recorded as cDNA or gDNA derived from T cells, B-cell-depleted T cells, or PBMCs.

The repertoire was sequenced with immunoSEQ multiplex PCR; TCRdb's copy has only in-frame clones and lacks some. Found here are hundreds of thousands of clones, around 89% of them singletons; the top ten hold approximately 9.4%. Donors were grouped by their self-reported clinical history. Symptom resolution, clearance, or two negative PCRs marked donors in Cohort 3 as recovered. The sequenced sample was PBMCs or T cells enriched from blood (not recorded which). The receptor was isolated from a woman aged 40 to 50 who had recovered from COVID-19.

The CDR3 protein is CASSLVGRSNQPQHF. As DNA, the CDR3 is TGTGCCAGCAGCTTGGTAGGGAGGAGCAATCAGCCCCAGCATTTT. The gene calls are TRBV7-2 and TRBJ1-5; no definite D call. Germline CDR1 and CDR2: SGHTA and FQGNSA. There are 15 residues in the CDR3. V was pared by 3 bases and J by 1 base, with 10 bases between.